One and the same sample provided the 14 T cell receptor beta chains below, sequenced in a study of blood T cells in healthy people across ages. Using a J-beta primer mix together with a sample-barcoded 5' primer, a second PCR was run for roughly 7 to 11 cycles. Using its own MiXCR run on the 5' RACE reads, TCRdb lists one record per CDR3 protein. The sample consists of some 900,000 distinct CDR3 sequences, 29% of them appearing once. The sequenced material came from blood. These receptors came from an elderly woman in good health.

Ten or more counts support this clonotype. The V gene is TRBV6-4, the J gene TRBJ1-2; 7 nucleotides match TRBD1. Trimming took 5 bases from V and 4 from J; bases not matched to a gene: 10. Germline V gene sequence: CDR1 MRHNA, CDR2 SNTAGT. This CDR3 comprises 15 residues. The CDR3 region has the DNA TGTGCCAGCAGTAGGGACAGAAGGGCCACCTATGGCTACACCTTC. Amino acid sequence: CASSRDRRATYGYTF.

This clonotype was seen many times. CDR3 loop: CSARGGLADNEQFF. CDR3 DNA sequence: TGCAGTGCTAGAGGAGGATTGGCCGACAATGAGCAGTTCTTC. The chain couples TRBV20-1 to TRBJ2-1; D gene unclear. Germline V gene lookup returns CDR1 DFQATT and CDR2 SNEGSKA (reference sequence). The CDR3 has 14 residues. The V gene lost 1 base and the J gene lost 5 bases, with 12 bases spanning the gap.

This clonotype was seen at least ten times. The rearrangement uses TRBV6-1 and TRBJ2-7, with unresolved D. Looked up from germline, CDR1 is MNHNS and CDR2 is SASEGT. This CDR3 has 14 amino acids. The V and J ends lost 5 bases and 3 bases respectively, with 14 bases between them. The CDR3 sequence: CASSSSVIYYEQYF. CDR3 coding DNA: TGTGCCAGCAGTAGCAGTGTGATCTACTACGAGCAGTACTTC.

This clonotype was found many times. This chain connects TRBV7-2 to TRBJ2-1; 7 bases align to TRBD2. CDR1 is SGHTA, CDR2 FQGNSA, per germline. The CDR3 has 16 residues. The V gene end was trimmed by 5 bases and the J gene end by 4 bases; junction bases not matched to a gene: 11. CDR3 bases: TGTGCCAGCAGCCCCGTCAAAGCGGGGATTTACAATGAGCAGTTCTTC. This gives the protein CASSPVKAGIYNEQFF.

This chain joins TRBV7-9 and TRBJ1-3; no firm D call. Germline loops: CDR1 SEHNR, CDR2 FQNEAQ (reference sequence). The CDR3 spans 14 residues. The V end was cut by 7 bases, the J end by 0 bases, with 10 bases between. The DNA of the CDR3 is TGTGCCAGCAAGGCCTTCACCTCTGGAAACACCATATATTTT. This codes for CASKAFTSGNTIYF.

This clonotype was seen a single time. This chain uses TRBV7-2 with TRBJ2-7, with 7 bases identical to TRBD2. The CDR3 contains 18 residues. In germline, CDR1 is SGHTA, CDR2 FQGNSA. V lost 4 bases and J lost 0; bases outside the gene matches: 15. The CDR3 DNA is TGTGCCAGCAGCTCTCTGCTGGCAGCGGGACGGAGCTCCTACGAGCAGTACTTC. This translates into CASSSLLAAGRSSYEQYF.

The table lists this clonotype with many counts. The chain carries TRBV20-1 and TRBJ2-1; D is uncertain. Germline V CDR1 and CDR2: DFQATT, SNEGSKA (reference sequence). The CDR3 has 10 residues. V lost 6 bases to trimming and J lost 7 bases, with 7 bases between them. In nucleotides, the CDR3 is TGCAGTGCCCTTGGGAATGAGCAGTTCTTC. Encoded protein: CSALGNEQFF.

This clonotype was observed at least ten times. This chain connects TRBV7-8 to TRBJ2-4; 9 positions agree with TRBD1. V gave up 5 bases and J gave up 0 bases; unmatched junction bases: 17. The CDR3 extends over 20 amino acids. Germline values: CDR1 SGHVS, CDR2 FQNEAQ. This CDR3 reads CASSPRQGGTTELAKNIQYF. In nucleotides, the CDR3 is TGTGCCAGCAGCCCCCGACAGGGGGGGACAACCGAACTAGCCAAAAACATTCAGTACTTC.

This clonotype came up a few times. The CDR3 DNA reads TGTGCCAGCAGCTTGACTAGCGGGAATACAGATACGCAGTATTTT. It specifies CASSLTSGNTDTQYF. The chain combines TRBV5-6 with TRBJ2-3; 10 nucleotides agree with TRBD2. Per the germline V gene, CDR1 is SGHDT and CDR2 is YYEEEE. The V gene end was trimmed by 1 base and the J gene end by 3 bases; junction bases not matched to a gene: 2. This CDR3 is 15 amino acids long.

As for this clonotype: A read error is possible here, since a much larger clone lies one base away. In DNA form, the CDR3 reads TGTGCCAGCAGCTTAGCGTCGAAGCATGGCTACACCTTC. Protein sequence: CASSLASKHGYTF. The chain uses TRBV7-2 and TRBJ1-2, with unresolved D. The V and J ends lost 0 bases and 6 bases respectively, with 8 bases between them. CDR1 SGHTA and CDR2 FQGNSA come from the germline V gene. The CDR3 runs to 13 residues.

This clonotype was picked up a small number of times. The gene calls are TRBV18 and TRBJ2-7; D might be TRBD2 (5 bases). CDR3 length: 14 residues. Germline assignment: CDR1 KGHSH and CDR2 LQKENI. The V end was cut by 4 bases, the J end by 0 bases, with 10 bases between. The CDR3 spells CASSLGRGSYEQYF. CDR3 nucleotide sequence: TGTGCCAGCTCACTAGGACGGGGCTCCTACGAGCAGTACTTC.

This clonotype turned up a few times. The V call is TRBV12-3 or TRBV12-4, the J call TRBJ1-1; D ambiguous. V shed 2 bases and J shed 7 bases, with 8 bases lying between them. The CDR3 is 12 residues long. CDR3 sequence: CASSLIRDEAFF. CDR3 in DNA: TGTGCCAGCAGTTTAATTCGGGATGAAGCTTTCTTT.

This clonotype was seen only a few times. This chain connects TRBV5-6 to TRBJ1-4, with no clear D. The germline CDR1 and CDR2 sequences are SGHDT and YYEEEE. Trimming took 1 base from V and 7 from J, leaving 5 bases between them. This CDR3 comprises 12 residues. The CDR3, as DNA: TGTGCCAGCAGCTTGAGGTTTGAAAAACTGTTTTTT. It yields the protein CASSLRFEKLFF.

Turning to this clonotype: This may be a read error: a much more frequent sequence differs by one nucleotide. This chain connects TRBV12-3 or TRBV12-4 to TRBJ2-3; TRBD2 might be the D (5 bases). V lost 1 base to trimming and J lost 3 bases, with 11 bases between them. This CDR3 spans 15 amino acids. CDR3: CASSLDLGRTDTQYF. DNA for the CDR3: TGTGCCAGCAGTTTAGATTTGGGGAGAACAGATACGCAGTATTTT.